This T cell receptor (beta chain) was captured in a study of shared clonotypes between healthy human individuals (dated by TCRdb to about 2020). Study-wide context: Three men and a couple of women, aged 18 to 49 years, made up the cohort. For each donor, CD4 naive and CD4 memory were each run on three plates, CD8 naive on two plates, and CD8 memory on one plate. To estimate repertoire size and how much clonotypes are shared between individuals, the study performed deep sequencing of blood TCR repertoires from about five healthy adults. To increase sequencing depth and limit assay-specific biases, different laboratories used diverse techniques to prepare libraries and sequence TCR repertoires. Each donor's leukapheresis produced roughly between about 0.9 and 9.5 billion PBMCs.

The paper's findings and limits, for the study overall: Sampling was restricted to blood, and TCR repertoires in tissue are likely to differ from TCR repertoires in blood. When a handful of donors were compared, the shared fraction of clonotypes was about 5% for naive CD4, about 4% for naive CD8, more than 2% for memory CD4, and approximately 0.4% for memory CD8. Because the study included only a small number of donors, the genetic and exposure-history diversity represented was limited. Compared with non-shared clonotypes, clonotypes shared by all four sorted-subset donors had higher generation probabilities. Even with the large sequencing depth, rarefaction of the sorted-subset datasets indicated that sequencing was incomplete. Based on pairwise subsampling, the degree of clonotype sharing among donors was expected to be affected by sequencing depth. Larger estimated clonotype richness was generally found for naive subsets than for memory subsets.

Donors were healthy HIV-negative adults with no recently reported acute infections or vaccinations. Every donor was a Caucasian adult living in Nashville, Tennessee, USA. CD4+ T cells were enriched by magnetic negative selection; naive cells were then positively selected on CD45RA, and the negative fraction formed the memory subset. Blood was obtained by leukapheresis, after which PBMCs were separated by Ficoll-Histopaque density gradient centrifugation and cryopreserved in liquid nitrogen vapor phase. Purity and quantity of every magnetically sorted T cell population were checked by analytical flow cytometry. Each sorted fraction had its genomic DNA isolated and then quantified by UV absorbance on a Nanodrop 2000c. In this sample, this clone turned up a few times. This clone's antigen is unknown. Base qualities are not recorded, but no much larger clone differs from it by a single base. Using the deep immunoSEQ assay, TCR CDR3 regions were amplified from genomic DNA by multiplex PCR. Extracted genomic DNA from each cell subset was spread evenly across all wells of several immunoSEQ 96-well plates, with each plate serving as a replicate. For sorted subsets, each replicate PCR was loaded with 150 to 250 ng genomic DNA, equivalent to 25,000 to 30,000 T cell genomes. Purified libraries were quantified with a Qubit 3.0 fluorometer, sized on a Bioanalyzer 2100, and re-quantified with the KAPA Library Quantification kit. Every immunoSEQ 96-well plate was sequenced on a dedicated single-read 150-cycle Illumina NextSeq 550 flow cell. The paper's processing steps were these. The immunoSEQ output contained only junctional sequences without quality scores, so filtering could not match that applied to full-length reads. Sequences were annotated with PyIR, a Python wrapper for IgBLAST v1.9, and V/J genes and CDR3 were assigned using IMGT germline references. Reads with weak V/J assignments (E-value above 1e-6), missing CDR3, stop codons, out-of-frame junctions, or ambiguous translated residues were removed. V3J clonotypes were defined as sequences sharing an identical inferred V gene, J gene, and CDR3 amino acid sequence. To compute the percentage overlap between repertoires, the number of shared unique clonotypes was divided by the size of the smaller repertoire. Richness of each repertoire was evaluated using RTK rarefaction, the Chao1 estimator, and Recon v2.1 estimates of unobserved clonotypes. For all TCRbeta clonotypes obtained by the gDNA method from a few donors, generation probabilities were computed with OLGA. TCRdb mirrors the immuneACCESS table, restricted to in-frame sequences. Some clones are absent from its copies; in checked studies, under half trace to an unresolved V gene, and the reason for the others is unknown. V and J calls and clone size are copied from that table; D and trimming were computed from the DNA. Across this sample there are roughly 2 million clones, with 90% to 95% seen only once. The ten largest clones add up to 0.13% of the sample.

The TCR comes from a man between 18 and 29 years old in good health. The sequenced sample consisted of naive CD4+ T cells sorted from blood. Read against the paper, the sample's cell subset or site label means: CD45RA+ positively selected.

The base sequence is TGTGCCAGCTCACCGTTTGGGACAGGGCTTAACTATGGCTACACCTTC. It translates to CASSPFGTGLNYGYTF. The rearrangement joined TRBV18 to TRBJ1-2; 9 central nucleotides agree with TRBD1. Trimmed from V: 3 bases; trimmed from J: 1 base; junction bases lacking a gene match: 6. Including the terminal cysteine and phenylalanine, the CDR3 comprises 16 residues. The sequence is cut down to CDR3 DNA, 48 bases in frame from base 1. Based on the germline V gene, the CDR1 and CDR2 sequences are KGHSH and LQKENI.